The rows below give T cell receptor beta chains drawn from one sample of a study of T cell responses to AZD1222 COVID-19 vaccine. Sequencing was performed with immunoSEQ multiplex PCR; in TCRdb, only in-frame clones are kept and a portion is missing. The sample yields 150,000 to 200,000 clones, 92% seen once. The sample here was peripheral blood, taken 28 days after the second AZD1222 dose. The receptors come from an adult who received the AZD1222 COVID-19 vaccine. Each CDR3 is given with its conserved first and last residue. D genes are given only for firm matches. Where a row states a size, it is once, few, many or the class of an expanded clone; other rows omit it.

v_gene	abundance	d_gene	j_gene	CDR3aa	CDR3nt
TRBV21-1	.	.	TRBJ1-4	CASSKDPRRDNEKLFF	TGTGCCAGCAGCAAAGACCCCAGGCGGGATAATGAAAAACTGTTTTTT
TRBV19	.	.	TRBJ2-1	CASRGYNEQFF	TGTGCCTCCAGAGGGTACAATGAGCAGTTCTTC
TRBV19	.	.	TRBJ2-7	CASSNGRGYEQYF	TGTGCCAGTAGCAACGGCAGGGGCTACGAGCAGTACTTC
TRBV23-1	once	TRBD1	TRBJ1-5	CASSQGQGAWGHQPQHF	TGCGCCAGCAGTCAAGGACAGGGGGCGTGGGGTCATCAGCCCCAGCATTTT
TRBV19	.	.	TRBJ1-3	CASSFSIGSFDTIYF	TGTGCCAGTAGTTTCTCTATCGGCAGCTTCGACACCATATATTTT
TRBV3-1/TRBV3-2	.	.	TRBJ1-1	CASSPGLNTEAFF	TGTGCCAGCAGCCCAGGCCTTAACACTGAAGCTTTCTTT
TRBV7-9	.	.	TRBJ1-2	CASSREDSPYTF	TGTGCCAGCAGCCGTGAGGATTCGCCTTACACCTTC
TRBV27	.	TRBD1	TRBJ1-2	CASSPTGYGYTF	TGTGCCAGCAGTCCGACAGGGTATGGCTACACCTTC
TRBV12-3/TRBV12-4	.	.	TRBJ1-5	CASSFGDQPQHF	TGTGCCAGCAGTTTCGGTGATCAGCCCCAGCATTTT
TRBV3-1/TRBV3-2	.	.	TRBJ1-1	CASSSWHKSNTEAFF	TGTGCCAGCTCCAGTTGGCACAAATCGAACACTGAAGCTTTCTTT
TRBV3-1/TRBV3-2	.	TRBD1	TRBJ1-4	CASSQEFGTDRVGEKLFF	TGTGCCAGCAGCCAAGAATTCGGGACTGACAGGGTGGGGGAAAAACTGTTTTTT
TRBV20-1	.	.	TRBJ2-7	CSARGYYEQYF	TGCAGTGCTAGGGGTTACTACGAGCAGTACTTC
TRBV12-3/TRBV12-4	once	TRBD1	TRBJ2-1	CASSRIKGASIF	TGTGCCAGCAGCCGGATCAAGGGGGCATCGATCTTC
TRBV12-3/TRBV12-4	.	.	TRBJ2-1	CASSFLVVSEQFF	TGTGCCAGCAGTTTTCTAGTAGTCAGTGAGCAGTTCTTC
TRBV10-3	.	TRBD1	TRBJ1-5	CAIRDRENQPQHF	TGTGCCATCAGAGACAGGGAAAATCAGCCCCAGCATTTT
TRBV27	.	TRBD1	TRBJ2-1	CASGPIGTVNNEQFF	TGTGCCAGCGGACCTATAGGGACAGTGAACAATGAGCAGTTCTTC
TRBV18	once	TRBD1	TRBJ1-1	CASSPGTDLEAFF	TGTGCCAGCTCACCAGGGACAGATCTAGAAGCTTTCTTT
TRBV5-1	.	TRBD1	TRBJ1-6	CASSWDRDSPLHF	TGCGCCAGCAGCTGGGACAGGGACTCACCCCTCCACTTT
TRBV3-1/TRBV3-2	.	TRBD1	TRBJ1-3	CASSLGTVSGNTIYF	TGTGCCAGCAGCCTCGGGACAGTATCCGGAAACACCATATATTTT
TRBV7-9	.	TRBD1	TRBJ1-2	CAITGQGAIGYTF	TGTGCCATCACGGGACAGGGGGCAATCGGCTACACCTTC
TRBV7-9	once	.	TRBJ2-1	CASSPKTRYNEQFF	TGTGCCAGCAGCCCAAAGACTAGGTACAATGAGCAGTTCTTC
TRBV15	.	.	TRBJ1-5	CAARRGKYSNQPQHF	TGTGCCGCCCGGCGGGGAAAATATAGCAATCAGCCCCAGCATTTT
TRBV27	.	.	TRBJ2-2	CASTNTGELFF	TGTGCCAGCACCAACACCGGGGAGCTGTTTTTT
TRBV7-6	.	TRBD1	TRBJ1-4	CASSLRGQLNEKLFF	TGTGCCAGCAGCTTAAGGGGACAGCTTAATGAAAAACTGTTTTTT
TRBV7-9	.	.	TRBJ1-3	CASTQTPSSGNTIYF	TGTGCCAGCACCCAAACACCCAGCTCTGGAAACACCATATATTTT
TRBV29-1	.	.	TRBJ1-1	CSVEGYSNTEAFF	TGCAGCGTTGAGGGTTACTCGAACACTGAAGCTTTCTTT
TRBV5-4	once	.	TRBJ1-1	CASSQIEVLNTEAFF	TGTGCCAGCAGCCAGATCGAAGTGTTAAACACTGAAGCTTTCTTT
TRBV6-6	once	.	TRBJ1-1	CASRGDTEAFF	TGTGCCAGTCGGGGGGACACTGAAGCTTTCTTT
TRBV7-9	.	.	TRBJ2-1	CASSPGGRFYNEQFF	TGTGCCAGCAGTCCCGGGGGGCGCTTCTACAATGAGCAGTTCTTC